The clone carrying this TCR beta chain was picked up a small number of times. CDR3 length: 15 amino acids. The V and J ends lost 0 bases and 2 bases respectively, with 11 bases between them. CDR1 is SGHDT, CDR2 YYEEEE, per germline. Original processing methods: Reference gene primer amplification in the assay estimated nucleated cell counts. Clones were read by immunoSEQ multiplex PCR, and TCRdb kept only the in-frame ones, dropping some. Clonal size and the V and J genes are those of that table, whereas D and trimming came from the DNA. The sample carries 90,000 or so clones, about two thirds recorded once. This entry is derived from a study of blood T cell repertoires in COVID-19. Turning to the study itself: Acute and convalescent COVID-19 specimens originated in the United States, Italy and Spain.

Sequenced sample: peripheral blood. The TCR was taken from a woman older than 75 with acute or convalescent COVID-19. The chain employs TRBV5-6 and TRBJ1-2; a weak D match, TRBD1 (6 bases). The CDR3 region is CASSLAGTGNYGYTF. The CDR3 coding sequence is TGTGCCAGCAGCTTGGCGGGCACAGGGAACTATGGCTACACCTTC.